This TCR beta chain was observed in a study of T cells in Graves' hyperthyroidism and ophthalmopathy. Findings of the study overall: Most clonotypes that expanded in the thyroid above 0.001 also showed up in blood.

Based on clinical symptoms, serum thyroxine and TRAb, thyroid ultrasound and orbital computed tomography, diagnoses were reached. Each 10 ml fresh peripheral blood draw supplied the PBMCs. The CDR3 covers 14 residues. Germline V CDR1 and CDR2: SGHRS, YFSETQ. The V gene end was trimmed by 3 bases and the J gene end by 6 bases; junction bases not matched to a gene: 2. Amplification of TCR beta CDR3 regions was performed using RNA transcripts as template. The HTBI set primed first-round TCR CDR3 RT-PCR. TCRdb recomputed calls from the multiplex PCR reads with MiXCR, one row per CDR3 protein. There are roughly 740,000 distinct CDR3 sequences in the sample; approximately 16% occur only once, and 8.4% lies in the top ten. This clonotype was seen repeatedly, ten times or more. Its antigen is unknown.

The receptor was derived from a man younger than 35 with Graves' hyperthyroidism. The material sequenced was blood. The chain couples TRBV5-1 to TRBJ2-3, with 12 bases aligning to TRBD1. The CDR3 here is CASSWGQGADTQYF. The CDR3 DNA follows: TGCGCCAGCAGCTGGGGACAGGGGGCGGATACGCAGTATTTT.